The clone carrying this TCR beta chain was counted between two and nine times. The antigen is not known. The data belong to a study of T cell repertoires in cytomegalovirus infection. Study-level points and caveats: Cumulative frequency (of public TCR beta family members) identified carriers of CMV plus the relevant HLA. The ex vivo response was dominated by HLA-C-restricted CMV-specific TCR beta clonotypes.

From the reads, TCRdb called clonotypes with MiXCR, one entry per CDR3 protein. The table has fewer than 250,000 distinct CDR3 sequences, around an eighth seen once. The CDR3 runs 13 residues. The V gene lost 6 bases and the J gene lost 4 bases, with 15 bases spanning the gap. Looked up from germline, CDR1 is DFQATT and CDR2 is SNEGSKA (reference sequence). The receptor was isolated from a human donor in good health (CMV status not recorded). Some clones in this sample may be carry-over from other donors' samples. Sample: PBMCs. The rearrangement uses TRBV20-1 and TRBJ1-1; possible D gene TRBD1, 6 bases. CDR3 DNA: TGCAGTGCACTACTTCAAGGGGGCACTGAAGCTTTCTTT. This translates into CSALLQGGTEAFF.